This T cell receptor (beta chain) was recorded in a study of blood T cell repertoires in COVID-19. On the study more broadly: Sample material is recorded as cDNA or gDNA derived from T cells, B-cell-depleted T cells, or PBMCs.

The method was immunoSEQ multiplex PCR; TCRdb's version includes in-frame clones alone and lacks a portion of them. The repertoire holds under 300,000 clones, with approximately 79% as singletons. The sequenced sample consisted of peripheral blood. This receptor was obtained from a woman aged 40 to 50 with active or convalescent COVID-19.

CDR3 residues: CTAKGDSFNEKLFF. Here the CDR3 DNA reads TGCACCGCGAAGGGGGACAGCTTTAATGAAAAACTGTTTTTT. V and J are TRBV29-1 and TRBJ1-4; 7 bases are a match to TRBD1. This CDR3 comprises 14 residues. Germline V gene sequence: CDR1 SQVTM, CDR2 ANQGSEA. The entire variable domain, with the rest obtained from reference TRBV29-1 and TRBJ1-4, is as follows: SAVISQKPSRDICQRGTSLTIQCQVDSQVTMMFWYRQQPGQSLTLIATANQGSEATYESGFVIDKFPISRPNLTFSTLTVSNMSPEDSSIYLCTAKGDSFNEKLFFGSGTQLSVL.